The 11 T cell receptor beta chains in this list originate from one sample, sequenced in a study of blood T cell repertoires in COVID-19. Measured with immunoSEQ multiplex PCR; TCRdb has only the in-frame clones, and not every one. The profile covers roughly 200,000 clones, with just over 85% appearing a single time and around 1.5% taken by the ten largest. The source material was peripheral blood. The receptors were sampled from a young man with active or convalescent COVID-19.

The V call is TRBV19, the J call TRBJ2-1; 9 nucleotides match TRBD1. V was clipped by 5 bases and J by 3 bases; unmatched bases: 5. The CDR3 has 15 residues. CDR1 and CDR2 from the germline V gene are LNHDA and SQIVND (reference sequence). The CDR3 DNA is TGTGCCAGTAGTCTTGGGACAGGGATCTACAATGAGCAGTTCTTC. This translates into CASSLGTGIYNEQFF.

There are a few counts of this clone. J is TRBJ2-1 and V is TRBV19; weak D call: TRBD1 (6 bases). Trimming removed 5 bases from V and 0 bases from J, with 11 bases in between. This CDR3 is 15 amino acids long. Germline CDR1 reads LNHDA; CDR2 reads SQIVND (reference sequence). CDR3 loop: CASSPDRSSYNEQFF. The DNA of the CDR3 is TGTGCCAGTAGTCCCGACAGGAGCTCCTACAATGAGCAGTTCTTC. The full variable domain, rest sourced from reference TRBV19 and TRBJ2-1, is DGGITQSPKYLFRKEGQNVTLSCEQNLNHDAMYWYRQDPGQGLRLIYYSQIVNDFQKGDIAEGYSVSREKKESFPLTVTSAQKNPTAFYLCASSPDRSSYNEQFFGPGTRLTVL.

V is TRBV6-5 and J is TRBJ2-7, with D tentatively TRBD2 (5 bases). V shed 6 bases and J shed 6 bases, with 18 bases lying between them. CDR3 size: 14 residues. From germline, CDR1 is MNHEY and CDR2 SVGAGI. The CDR3 bases are TGTGCCAGCAGCCCCGCGAGGGCCCAAGTCGAGCAGTACTTC. This gives the protein CASSPARAQVEQYF.

This clone was detected once. The chain links TRBV2 to TRBJ2-5, with D unresolved. This CDR3 has 14 amino acids. Per germline, CDR1 SNHLY and CDR2 FYNNEI. V lost 1 base to trimming and J lost 3 bases, with 9 bases between them. In DNA form, the CDR3 reads TGTGCCAGCAGTGAAGGCCCCAGCGAAGAGACCCAGTACTTC. Protein: CASSEGPSEETQYF.

Worth noting for this clone: Sequence at one end of the junction differs from germline and may be a read error. The V call is TRBV28, the J call TRBJ2-7; 11 bases line up with TRBD2. CDR3 length equals 11 residues. Looked up from germline, CDR1 is MDHEN and CDR2 is SYDVKM. In DNA, the CDR3 is TGTGCCAGCAGCAGGGGACTAGCGGACCACTTC. This codes for CASSRGLADHF.

The J gene is TRBJ2-3, the V gene TRBV7-9, with 9 positions matching TRBD1. This CDR3 region has 15 residues. The J segment lost 4 bases and the V segment lost 5 bases, leaving 7 bases of the junction unmatched. CDR1 SEHNR and CDR2 FQNEAQ come from the germline V gene (reference sequence). The CDR3 DNA reads as TGTGCCAGCAGCCCGACAGGGGGGATACCAGATACGCAGTATTTT. It translates to CASSPTGGIPDTQYF.

This chain joins TRBV9 and TRBJ2-7; tentative D call: TRBD1 (6 bases). The V end was cut by 0 bases, the J end by 5 bases, with 15 bases between. Germline loops: CDR1 SGDLS, CDR2 YYNGEE. The CDR3 contains 15 residues. For the CDR3, the DNA is TGTGCCAGCAGCGTAGCGGCACAGGGCGGCCACGAGCAGTACTTC. Translated, it gives CASSVAAQGGHEQYF.

V and J are TRBV14 and TRBJ1-4; a possible D gene is TRBD1 (6 bases). CDR1 and CDR2 from the germline V gene are SGHDN and FVKESK. CDR3 length: 14 amino acids. V shed 3 bases and J shed 5 bases, with 10 bases lying between them. CDR3 in DNA: TGTGCCAGCAGCCATGGGGGCTTAAATGAAAAACTGTTTTTT. Protein sequence: CASSHGGLNEKLFF.

This chain uses TRBV7-9 with TRBJ2-1; D may be TRBD2 (5 bases). V was cut by 6 bases and J by 7 bases, with 13 bases left in between. The germline V gene encodes CDR1 SEHNR and CDR2 FQNEAQ (reference sequence). CDR3 length: 13 residues. The CDR3 DNA reads as TGTGCCAGCAGGGGAGAGGGCTGGAATGAGCAGTTCTTC. Its protein product is CASRGEGWNEQFF.

V usage is TRBV19 and J usage is TRBJ1-6; 9 positions agree with TRBD1. V shed 9 bases and J 14 bases; nucleotides not matched to a gene: 11. Germline V gene lookup returns CDR1 LNHDA and CDR2 SQIVND (reference sequence). This CDR3 region has 13 residues. The CDR3 nucleotides read TGTGCCAGCGAACCCGGGACAGGGAGTACCCTCCACTTT. It yields the protein CASEPGTGSTLHF.

The V gene is TRBV19, the J gene TRBJ1-2; 8 bases are shared with TRBD1. This CDR3 comprises 14 residues. Losses at the gene ends were 7 bases for V and 4 bases for J; bases not matched to a gene: 8. CDR1 and CDR2 from the germline V gene are LNHDA and SQIVND (reference sequence). DNA for the CDR3: TGTGCCAGTAACCCGGACAGGGCGGCCTATGGCTACACCTTC. Its protein is CASNPDRAAYGYTF.